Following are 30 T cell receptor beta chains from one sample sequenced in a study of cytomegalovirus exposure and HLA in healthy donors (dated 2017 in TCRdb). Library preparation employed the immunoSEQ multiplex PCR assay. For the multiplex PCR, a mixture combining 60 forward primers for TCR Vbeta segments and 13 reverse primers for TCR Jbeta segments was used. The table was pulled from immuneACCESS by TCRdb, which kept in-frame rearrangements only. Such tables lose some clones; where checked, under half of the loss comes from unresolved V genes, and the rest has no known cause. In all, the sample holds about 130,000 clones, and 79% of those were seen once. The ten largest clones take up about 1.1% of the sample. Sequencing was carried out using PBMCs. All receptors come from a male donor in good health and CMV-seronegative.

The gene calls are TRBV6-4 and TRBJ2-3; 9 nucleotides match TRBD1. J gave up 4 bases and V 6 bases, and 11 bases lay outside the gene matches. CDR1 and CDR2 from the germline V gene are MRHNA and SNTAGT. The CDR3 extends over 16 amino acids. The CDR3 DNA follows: TGTGCCAGCAGAATCGGGACAGGGAAAATTGCAGATACGCAGTATTTT. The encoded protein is CASRIGTGKIADTQYF.

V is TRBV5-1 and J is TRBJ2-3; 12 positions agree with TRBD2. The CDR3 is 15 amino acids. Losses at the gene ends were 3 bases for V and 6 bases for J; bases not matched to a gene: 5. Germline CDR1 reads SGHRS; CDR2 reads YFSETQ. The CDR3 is CASSSATSGGDTQYF. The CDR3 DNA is TGCGCCAGCAGCTCTGCGACTAGCGGGGGTGATACGCAGTATTTT.

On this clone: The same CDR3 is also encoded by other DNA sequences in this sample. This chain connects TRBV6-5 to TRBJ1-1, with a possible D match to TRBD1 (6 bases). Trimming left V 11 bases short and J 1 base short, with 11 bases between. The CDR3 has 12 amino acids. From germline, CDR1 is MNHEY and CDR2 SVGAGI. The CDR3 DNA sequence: TGTGCCGGTGTGGGACAGAACACTGAAGCTTTCTTT. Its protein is CAGVGQNTEAFF.

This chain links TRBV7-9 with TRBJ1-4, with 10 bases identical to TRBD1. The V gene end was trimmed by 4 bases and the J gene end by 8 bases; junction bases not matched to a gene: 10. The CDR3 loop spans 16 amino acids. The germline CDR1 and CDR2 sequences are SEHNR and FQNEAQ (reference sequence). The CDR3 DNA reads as TGTGCCAGCAGCTCCCATCCGACAGGGGGCGGGGAAAAACTGTTTTTT. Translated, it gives CASSSHPTGGGEKLFF.

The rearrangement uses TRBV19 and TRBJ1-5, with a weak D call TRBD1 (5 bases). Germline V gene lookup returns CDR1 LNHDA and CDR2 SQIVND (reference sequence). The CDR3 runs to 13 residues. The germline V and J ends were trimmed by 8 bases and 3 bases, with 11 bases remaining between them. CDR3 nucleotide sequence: TGTGCCAGTTCGGCAGGGCACAATCAGCCCCAGCATTTT. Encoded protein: CASSAGHNQPQHF.

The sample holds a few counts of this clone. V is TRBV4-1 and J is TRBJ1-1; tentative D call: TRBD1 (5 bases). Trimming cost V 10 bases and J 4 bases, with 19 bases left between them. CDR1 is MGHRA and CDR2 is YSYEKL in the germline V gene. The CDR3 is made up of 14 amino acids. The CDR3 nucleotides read TGCGCCATCTCAGGCGGGACCTTGGGCACTGAAGCTTTCTTT. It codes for CAISGGTLGTEAFF.

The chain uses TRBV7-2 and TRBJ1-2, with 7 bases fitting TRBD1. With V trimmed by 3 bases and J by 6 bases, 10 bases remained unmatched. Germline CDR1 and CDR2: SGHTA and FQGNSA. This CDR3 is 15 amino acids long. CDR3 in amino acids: CASSLTGYRYNGYTF. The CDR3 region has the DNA TGTGCCAGCAGCTTGACAGGGTACCGCTATAATGGCTACACCTTC.

CDR3: CASSWTSGASYEQYF. The CDR3 nucleotides read TGTGCCAGCAGCTGGACTAGCGGGGCATCCTACGAGCAGTACTTC. The chain joins TRBV7-2 to TRBJ2-7, with 12 bases lining up with TRBD2. Trimming removed 4 bases from V and 1 base from J; junction bases left unmatched: 2. The CDR3 has 15 residues. Per the germline V gene, CDR1 is SGHTA and CDR2 is FQGNSA. The full variable domain, in which reference TRBV7-2 and TRBJ2-7 provide the parts outside the CDR3, is GAGVSQSPSNKVTEKGKDVELRCDPISGHTALYWYRQSLGQGLEFLIYFQGNSAPDKSGLPSDRFSAERTGGSVSTLTIQRTQQEDSAVYLCASSWTSGASYEQYFGPGTRLTVT.

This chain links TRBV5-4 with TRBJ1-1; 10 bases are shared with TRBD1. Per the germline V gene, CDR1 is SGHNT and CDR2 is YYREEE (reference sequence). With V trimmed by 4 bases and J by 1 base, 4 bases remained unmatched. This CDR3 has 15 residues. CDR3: CASSDRDRGNTEAFF. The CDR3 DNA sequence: TGTGCCAGCAGCGACCGGGACAGGGGGAACACTGAAGCTTTCTTT.

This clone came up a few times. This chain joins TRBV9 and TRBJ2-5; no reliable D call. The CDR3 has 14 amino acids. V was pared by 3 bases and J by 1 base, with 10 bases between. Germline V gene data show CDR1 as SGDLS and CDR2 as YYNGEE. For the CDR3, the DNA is TGTGCCAGCAGCGAAGAGGCGGTCCAAGAGACCCAGTACTTC. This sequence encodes CASSEEAVQETQYF.

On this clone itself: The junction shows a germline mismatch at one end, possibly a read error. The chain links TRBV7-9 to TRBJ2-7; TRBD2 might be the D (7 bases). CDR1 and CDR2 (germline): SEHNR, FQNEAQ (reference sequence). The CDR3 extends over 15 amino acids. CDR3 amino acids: CSSSLKGGGAYEQYF. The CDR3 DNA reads TGTTCCAGCAGCTTAAAGGGAGGGGGAGCCTACGAGCAGTACTTC.

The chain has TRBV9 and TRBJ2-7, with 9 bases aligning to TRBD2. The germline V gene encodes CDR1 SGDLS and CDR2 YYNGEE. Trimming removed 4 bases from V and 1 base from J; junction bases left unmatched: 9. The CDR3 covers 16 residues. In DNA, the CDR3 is TGTGCCAGCAGCCCGCGCGGTAGCGGGGGATCCTACGAGCAGTACTTC. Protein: CASSPRGSGGSYEQYF.

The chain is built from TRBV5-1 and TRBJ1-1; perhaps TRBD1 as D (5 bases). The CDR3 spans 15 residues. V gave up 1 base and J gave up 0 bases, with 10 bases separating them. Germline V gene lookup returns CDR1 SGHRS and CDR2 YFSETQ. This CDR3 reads CASSLTTVLNTEAFF. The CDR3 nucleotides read TGCGCCAGCAGCTTGACGACAGTATTGAACACTGAAGCTTTCTTT.

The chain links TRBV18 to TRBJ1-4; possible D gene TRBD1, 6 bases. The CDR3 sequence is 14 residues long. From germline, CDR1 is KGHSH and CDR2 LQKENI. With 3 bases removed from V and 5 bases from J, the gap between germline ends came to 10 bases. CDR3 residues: CASSPTGANEKLFF. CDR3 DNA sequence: TGTGCCAGCTCACCGACAGGAGCGAATGAAAAACTGTTTTTT.

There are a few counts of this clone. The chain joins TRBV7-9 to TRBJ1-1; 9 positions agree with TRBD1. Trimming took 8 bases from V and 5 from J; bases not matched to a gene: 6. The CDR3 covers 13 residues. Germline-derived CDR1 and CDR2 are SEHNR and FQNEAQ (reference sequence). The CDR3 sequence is CASLRQGGTEAFF. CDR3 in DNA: TGTGCCAGCCTCAGACAGGGGGGTACTGAAGCTTTCTTT.

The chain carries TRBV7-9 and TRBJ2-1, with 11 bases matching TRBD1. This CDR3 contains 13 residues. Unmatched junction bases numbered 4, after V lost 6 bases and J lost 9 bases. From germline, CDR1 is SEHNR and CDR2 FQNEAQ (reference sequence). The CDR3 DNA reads TGTGCCAGCAGATATGGGACAGGGGGTGAGCAGTTCTTC. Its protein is CASRYGTGGEQFF. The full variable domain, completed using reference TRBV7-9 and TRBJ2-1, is DTGVSQNPRHKITKRGQNVTFRCDPISEHNRLYWYRQTLGQGPEFLTYFQNEAQLEKSRLLSDRFSAERPKGSFSTLEIQRTEQGDSAMYLCASRYGTGGEQFFGPGTRLTVL.

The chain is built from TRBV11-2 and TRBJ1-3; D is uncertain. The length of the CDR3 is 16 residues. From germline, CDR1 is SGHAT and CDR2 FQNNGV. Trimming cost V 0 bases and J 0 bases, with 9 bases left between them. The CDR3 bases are TGTGCCAGCAGCTTAGAAGCACTTAACTCTGGAAACACCATATATTTT. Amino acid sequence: CASSLEALNSGNTIYF.

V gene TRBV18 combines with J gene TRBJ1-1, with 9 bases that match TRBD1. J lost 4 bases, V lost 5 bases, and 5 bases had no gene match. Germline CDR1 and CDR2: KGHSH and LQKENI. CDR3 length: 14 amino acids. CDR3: CASSSRDRATEAFF. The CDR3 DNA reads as TGTGCCAGCTCATCCCGGGACAGGGCCACTGAAGCTTTCTTT.

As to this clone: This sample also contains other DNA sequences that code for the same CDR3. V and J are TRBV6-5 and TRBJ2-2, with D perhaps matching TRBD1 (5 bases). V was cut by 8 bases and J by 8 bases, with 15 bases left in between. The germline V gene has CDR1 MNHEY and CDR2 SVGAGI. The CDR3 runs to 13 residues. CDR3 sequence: CASSQGGAGELFF. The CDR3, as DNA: TGTGCCAGCTCCCAGGGCGGCGCTGGGGAGCTGTTTTTT.

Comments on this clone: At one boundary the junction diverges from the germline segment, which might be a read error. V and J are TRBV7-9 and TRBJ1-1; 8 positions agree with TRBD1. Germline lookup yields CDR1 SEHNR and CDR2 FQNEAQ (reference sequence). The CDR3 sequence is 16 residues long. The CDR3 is CSSSPTQGASHTEAFF. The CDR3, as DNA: TGTTCCAGCAGCCCCACGCAGGGGGCGAGTCACACTGAAGCTTTCTTT.

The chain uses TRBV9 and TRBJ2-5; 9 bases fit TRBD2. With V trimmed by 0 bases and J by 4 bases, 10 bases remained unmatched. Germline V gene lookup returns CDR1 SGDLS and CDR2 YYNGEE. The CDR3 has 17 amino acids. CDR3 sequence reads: CASSVEQRGAPRETQYF. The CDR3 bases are TGTGCCAGCAGCGTAGAGCAGCGGGGGGCCCCTCGAGAGACCCAGTACTTC.

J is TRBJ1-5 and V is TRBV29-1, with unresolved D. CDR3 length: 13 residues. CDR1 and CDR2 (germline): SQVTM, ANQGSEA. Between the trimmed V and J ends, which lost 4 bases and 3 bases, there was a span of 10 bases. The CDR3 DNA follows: TGCAGCGTTGCGGAGAACTCCAATCAGCCCCAGCATTTT. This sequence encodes CSVAENSNQPQHF. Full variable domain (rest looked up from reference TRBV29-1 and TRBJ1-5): SAVISQKPSRDICQRGTSLTIQCQVDSQVTMMFWYRQQPGQSLTLIATANQGSEATYESGFVIDKFPISRPNLTFSTLTVSNMSPEDSSIYLCSVAENSNQPQHFGDGTRLSIL.

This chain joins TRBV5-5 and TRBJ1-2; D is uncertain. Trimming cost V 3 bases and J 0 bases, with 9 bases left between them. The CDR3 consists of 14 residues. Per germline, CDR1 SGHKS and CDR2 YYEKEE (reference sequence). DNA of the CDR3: TGTGCCAGCAGCTCCGCCCCGGCTAACTATGGCTACACCTTC. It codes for CASSSAPANYGYTF.

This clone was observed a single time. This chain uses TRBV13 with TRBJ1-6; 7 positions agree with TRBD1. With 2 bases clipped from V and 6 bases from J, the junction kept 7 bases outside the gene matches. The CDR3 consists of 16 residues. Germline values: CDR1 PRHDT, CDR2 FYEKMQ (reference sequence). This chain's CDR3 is CASSLNTGQSNSPLHF. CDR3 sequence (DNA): TGTGCCAGCAGCTTAAATACGGGACAGTCTAATTCACCCCTCCACTTT.

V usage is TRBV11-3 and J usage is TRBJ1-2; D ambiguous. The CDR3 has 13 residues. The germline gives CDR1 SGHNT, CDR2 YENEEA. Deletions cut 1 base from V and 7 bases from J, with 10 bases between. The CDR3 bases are TGTGCCAGCAGCTTAGGATCAGGTAGTGGCTACACCTTC. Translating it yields CASSLGSGSGYTF. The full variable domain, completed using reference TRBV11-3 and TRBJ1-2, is EAGVVQSPRYKIIEKKQPVAFWCNPISGHNTLYWYLQNLGQGPELLIRYENEEAVDDSQLPKDRFSAERLKGVDSTLKIQPAELGDSAVYLCASSLGSGSGYTFGSGTRLTVV.

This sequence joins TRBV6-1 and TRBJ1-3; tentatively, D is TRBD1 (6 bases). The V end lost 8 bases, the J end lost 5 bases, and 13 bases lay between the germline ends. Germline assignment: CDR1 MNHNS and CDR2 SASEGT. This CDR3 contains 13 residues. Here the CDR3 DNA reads TGTGCCAGCGGACGAGGGGGTCGAAACACCATATATTTT. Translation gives CASGRGGRNTIYF.

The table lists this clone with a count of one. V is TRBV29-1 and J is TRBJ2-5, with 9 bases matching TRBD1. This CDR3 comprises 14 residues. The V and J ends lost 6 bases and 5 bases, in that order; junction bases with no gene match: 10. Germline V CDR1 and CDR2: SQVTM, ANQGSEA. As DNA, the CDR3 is TGCAGCGTGGTGGGGGGACAGGGACACGAGACCCAGTACTTC. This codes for CSVVGGQGHETQYF.

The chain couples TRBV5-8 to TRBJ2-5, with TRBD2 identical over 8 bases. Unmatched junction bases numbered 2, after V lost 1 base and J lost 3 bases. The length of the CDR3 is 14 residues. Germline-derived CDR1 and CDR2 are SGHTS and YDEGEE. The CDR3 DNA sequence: TGTGCCAGCAGCTTGTCGGGGGGGGAAGAGACCCAGTACTTC. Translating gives CASSLSGGEETQYF. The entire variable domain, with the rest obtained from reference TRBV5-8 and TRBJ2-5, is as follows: EAGVTQSPTHLIKTRGQQATLRCSPISGHTSVYWYQQALGLGLQFLLWYDEGEERNRGNFPPRFSGRQFPNYSSELNVNALELEDSALYLCASSLSGGEETQYFGPGTRLLVL.

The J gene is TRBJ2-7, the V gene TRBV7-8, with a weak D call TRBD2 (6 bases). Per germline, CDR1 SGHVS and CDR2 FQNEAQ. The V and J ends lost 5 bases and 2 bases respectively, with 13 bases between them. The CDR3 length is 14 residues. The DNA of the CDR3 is TGTGCCAGCAGCCTGGGGGGATCCACCTACGAGCAGTACTTC. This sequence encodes CASSLGGSTYEQYF.

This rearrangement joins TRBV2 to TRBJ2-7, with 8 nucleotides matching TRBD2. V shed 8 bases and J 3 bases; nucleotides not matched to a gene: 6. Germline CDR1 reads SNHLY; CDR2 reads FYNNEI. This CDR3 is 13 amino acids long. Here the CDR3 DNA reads TGTGCCAGCGGCCGAGCGGGGGTCTACGAGCAGTACTTC. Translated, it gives CASGRAGVYEQYF. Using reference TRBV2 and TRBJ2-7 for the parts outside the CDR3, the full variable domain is EPEVTQTPSHQVTQMGQEVILRCVPISNHLYFYWYRQILGQKVEFLVSFYNNEISEKSEIFDDQFSVERPDGSNFTLKIRSTKLEDSAMYFCASGRAGVYEQYFGPGTRLTVT.